The present TCR beta chain was sequenced within a study of T cells in Graves' hyperthyroidism and ophthalmopathy. CDR3 length: 14 amino acids. Trimming removed 1 base at V and 6 bases at J, with 10 bases between. Germline CDR1 reads SGHVS; CDR2 reads FNYEAQ. It was RNA transcripts that yielded the amplified TCR beta CDR3 regions. HTBI primers were used for first-round RT-PCR of the TCR CDR3. From the multiplex PCR reads, TCRdb called clonotypes with MiXCR, one entry per CDR3 protein. The data show approximately 420,000 distinct CDR3 sequences, with under 15% seen just once and about 33% held by the top ten.

The chain has TRBV7-6 and TRBJ2-1, with unresolved D. Sequenced sample: blood. The source of this sequence is a woman in her thirties with Graves' hyperthyroidism. In DNA form, the CDR3 reads TGTGCCAGCAGCTTAGGGGATATCGGCAATGAGCAGTTCTTC. It yields the protein CASSLGDIGNEQFF.